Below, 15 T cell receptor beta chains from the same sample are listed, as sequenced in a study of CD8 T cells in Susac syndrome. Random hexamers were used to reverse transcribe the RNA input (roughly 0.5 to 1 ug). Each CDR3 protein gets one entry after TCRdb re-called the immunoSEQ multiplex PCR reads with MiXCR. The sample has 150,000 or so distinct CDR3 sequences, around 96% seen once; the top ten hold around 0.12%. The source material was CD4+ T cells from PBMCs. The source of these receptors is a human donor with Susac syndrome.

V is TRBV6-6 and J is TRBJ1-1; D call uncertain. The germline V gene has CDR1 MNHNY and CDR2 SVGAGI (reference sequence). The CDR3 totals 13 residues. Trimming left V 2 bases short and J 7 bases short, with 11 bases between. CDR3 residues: CASSYKAFVEAFF. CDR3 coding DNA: TGTGCCAGCAGTTACAAGGCCTTCGTTGAAGCTTTCTTT.

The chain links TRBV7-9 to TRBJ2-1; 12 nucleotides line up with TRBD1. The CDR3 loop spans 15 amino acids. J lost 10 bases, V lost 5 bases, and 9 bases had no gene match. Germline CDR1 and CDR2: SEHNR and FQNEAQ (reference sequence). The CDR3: CASSAPGQGAGEQFF. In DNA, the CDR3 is TGTGCCAGCAGCGCGCCGGGACAGGGGGCCGGGGAGCAGTTCTTC.

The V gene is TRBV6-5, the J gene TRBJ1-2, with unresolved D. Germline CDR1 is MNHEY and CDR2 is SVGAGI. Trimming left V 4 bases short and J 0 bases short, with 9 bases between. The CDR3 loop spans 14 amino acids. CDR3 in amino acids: CASSSKMANYGYTF. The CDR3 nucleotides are TGTGCCAGCAGTTCCAAAATGGCTAACTATGGCTACACCTTC.

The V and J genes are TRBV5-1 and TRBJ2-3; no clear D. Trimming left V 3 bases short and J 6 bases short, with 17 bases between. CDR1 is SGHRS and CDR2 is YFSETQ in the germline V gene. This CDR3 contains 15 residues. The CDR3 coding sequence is TGCGCCAGCAGCTCCCGAGACGAAATGGCGGATACGCAGTATTTT. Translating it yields CASSSRDEMADTQYF.

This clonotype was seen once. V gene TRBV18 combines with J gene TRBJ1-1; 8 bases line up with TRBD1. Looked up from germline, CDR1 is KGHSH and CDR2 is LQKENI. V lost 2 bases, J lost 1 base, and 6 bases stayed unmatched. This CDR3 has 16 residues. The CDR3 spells CASSPRPGTGNTEAFF. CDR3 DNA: TGTGCCAGCTCACCAAGGCCCGGGACAGGGAACACTGAAGCTTTCTTT.

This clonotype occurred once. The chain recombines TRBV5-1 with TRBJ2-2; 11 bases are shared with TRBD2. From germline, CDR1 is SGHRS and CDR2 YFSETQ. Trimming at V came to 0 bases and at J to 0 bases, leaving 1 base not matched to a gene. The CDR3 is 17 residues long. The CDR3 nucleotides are TGCGCCAGCAGCTTGGGACTAGCGGGGACGAACACCGGGGAGCTGTTTTTT. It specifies CASSLGLAGTNTGELFF. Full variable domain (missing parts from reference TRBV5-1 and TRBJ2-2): KAGVTQTPRYLIKTRGQQVTLSCSPISGHRSVSWYQQTPGQGLQFLFEYFSETQRNKGNFPGRFSGRQFSNSRSEMNVSTLELGDSALYLCASSLGLAGTNTGELFFGEGSRLTVL.

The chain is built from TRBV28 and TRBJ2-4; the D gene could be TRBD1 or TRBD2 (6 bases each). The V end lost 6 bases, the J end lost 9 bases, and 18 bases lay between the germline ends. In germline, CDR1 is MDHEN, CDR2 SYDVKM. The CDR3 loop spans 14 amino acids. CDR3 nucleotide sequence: TGTGCCAGCAGCTCGGGGGCGGGCCAGGGCATTCAGTACTTC. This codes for CASSSGAGQGIQYF.

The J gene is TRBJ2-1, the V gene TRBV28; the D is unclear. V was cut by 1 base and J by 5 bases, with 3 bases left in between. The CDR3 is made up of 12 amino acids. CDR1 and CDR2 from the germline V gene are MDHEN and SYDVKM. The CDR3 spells CASSLYDNEQFF. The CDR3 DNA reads TGTGCCAGCAGTTTATATGACAATGAGCAGTTCTTC.

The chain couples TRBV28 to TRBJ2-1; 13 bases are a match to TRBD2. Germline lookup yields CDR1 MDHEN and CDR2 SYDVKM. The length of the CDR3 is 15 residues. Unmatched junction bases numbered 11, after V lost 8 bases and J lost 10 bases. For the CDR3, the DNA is TGTGCCAGCGAAAGACTAGCGGGGGGCAGGGAGGAGCAGTTCTTC. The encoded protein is CASERLAGGREEQFF.

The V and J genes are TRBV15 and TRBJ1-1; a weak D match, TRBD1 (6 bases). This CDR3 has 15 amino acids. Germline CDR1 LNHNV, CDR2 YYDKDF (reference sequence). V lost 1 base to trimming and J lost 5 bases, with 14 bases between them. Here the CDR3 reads CATSRGRGAGTEAFF. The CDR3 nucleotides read TGTGCCACCAGCAGAGGTCGGGGGGCGGGTACTGAAGCTTTCTTT.

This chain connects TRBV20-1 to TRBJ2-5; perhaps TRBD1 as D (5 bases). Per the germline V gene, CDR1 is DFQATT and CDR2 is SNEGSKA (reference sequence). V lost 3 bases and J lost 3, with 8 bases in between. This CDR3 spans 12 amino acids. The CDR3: CSARKGEETQYF. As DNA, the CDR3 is TGCAGTGCTAGGAAAGGGGAAGAGACCCAGTACTTC.

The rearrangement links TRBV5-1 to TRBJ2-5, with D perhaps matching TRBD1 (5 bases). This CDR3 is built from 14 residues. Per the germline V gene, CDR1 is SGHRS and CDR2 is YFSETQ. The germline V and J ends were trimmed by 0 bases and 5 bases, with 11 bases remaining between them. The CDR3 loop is CASSLELGAETQYF. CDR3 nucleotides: TGCGCCAGCAGCTTGGAGCTAGGGGCGGAGACCCAGTACTTC.

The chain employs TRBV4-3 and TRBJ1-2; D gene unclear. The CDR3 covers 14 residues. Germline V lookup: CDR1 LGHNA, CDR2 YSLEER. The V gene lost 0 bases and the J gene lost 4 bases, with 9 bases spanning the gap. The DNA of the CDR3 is TGCGCCAGCAGCCAAGATACGCACAGCTATGGCTACACCTTC. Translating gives CASSQDTHSYGYTF.

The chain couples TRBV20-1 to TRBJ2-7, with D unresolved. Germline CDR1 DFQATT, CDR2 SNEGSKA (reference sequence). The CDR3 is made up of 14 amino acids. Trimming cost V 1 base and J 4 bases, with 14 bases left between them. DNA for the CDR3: TGCAGTGCTAGAGGACTTGTAACTGCGTACGAGCAGTACGTC. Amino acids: CSARGLVTAYEQYV.

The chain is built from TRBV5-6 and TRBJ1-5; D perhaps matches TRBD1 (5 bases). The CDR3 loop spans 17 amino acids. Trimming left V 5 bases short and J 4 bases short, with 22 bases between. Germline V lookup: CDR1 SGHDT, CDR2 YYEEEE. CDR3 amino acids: CASSSTIGPGQNQPQHF. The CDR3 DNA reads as TGTGCCAGCAGTTCAACGATCGGACCAGGGCAAAATCAGCCCCAGCATTTT.